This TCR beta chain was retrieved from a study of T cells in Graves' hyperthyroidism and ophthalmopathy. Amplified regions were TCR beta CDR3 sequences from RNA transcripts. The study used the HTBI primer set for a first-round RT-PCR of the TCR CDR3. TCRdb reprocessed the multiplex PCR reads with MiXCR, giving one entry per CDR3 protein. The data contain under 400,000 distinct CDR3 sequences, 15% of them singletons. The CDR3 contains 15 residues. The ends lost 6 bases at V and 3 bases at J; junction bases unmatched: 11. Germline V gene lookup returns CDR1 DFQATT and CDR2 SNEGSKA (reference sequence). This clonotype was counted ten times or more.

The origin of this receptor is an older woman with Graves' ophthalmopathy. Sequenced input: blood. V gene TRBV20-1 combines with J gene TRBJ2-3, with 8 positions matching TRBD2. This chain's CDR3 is CSAPPAASGTDTQYF. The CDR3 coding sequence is TGCAGTGCCCCCCCAGCAGCTAGCGGGACAGATACGCAGTATTTT.